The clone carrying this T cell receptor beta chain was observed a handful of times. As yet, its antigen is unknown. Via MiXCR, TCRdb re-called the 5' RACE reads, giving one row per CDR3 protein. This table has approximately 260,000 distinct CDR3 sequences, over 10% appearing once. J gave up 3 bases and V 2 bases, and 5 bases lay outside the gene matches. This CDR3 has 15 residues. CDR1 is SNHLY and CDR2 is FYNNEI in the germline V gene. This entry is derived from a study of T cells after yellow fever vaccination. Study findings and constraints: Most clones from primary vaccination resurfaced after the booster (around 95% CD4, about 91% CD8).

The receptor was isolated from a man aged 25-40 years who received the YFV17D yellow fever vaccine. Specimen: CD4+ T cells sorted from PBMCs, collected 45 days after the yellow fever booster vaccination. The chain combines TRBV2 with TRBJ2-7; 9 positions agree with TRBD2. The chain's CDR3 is CASSELTSGYYEQYF. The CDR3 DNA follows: TGTGCCAGCAGTGAATTAACTAGCGGGTACTACGAGCAGTACTTC.